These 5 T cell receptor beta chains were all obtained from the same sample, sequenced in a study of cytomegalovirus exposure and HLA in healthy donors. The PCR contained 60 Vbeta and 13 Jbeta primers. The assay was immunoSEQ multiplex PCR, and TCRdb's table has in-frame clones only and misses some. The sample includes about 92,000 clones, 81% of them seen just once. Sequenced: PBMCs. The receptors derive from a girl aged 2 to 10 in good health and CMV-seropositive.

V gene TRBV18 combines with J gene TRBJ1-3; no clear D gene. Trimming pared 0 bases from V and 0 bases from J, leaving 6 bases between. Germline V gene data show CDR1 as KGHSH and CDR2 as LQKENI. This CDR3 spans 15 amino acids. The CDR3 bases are TGTGCCAGCTCACCACCTGGGAGCTCTGGAAACACCATATATTTT. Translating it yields CASSPPGSSGNTIYF.

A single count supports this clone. The CDR3 DNA sequence: TGTGCCAGCAGTGAATTCGGGGAGAGCTATGGCTACACCTTC. This codes for CASSEFGESYGYTF. The genes are TRBV6-1 and TRBJ1-2, with no clear D. CDR1 is MNHNS, CDR2 SASEGT, per germline. CDR3 length equals 14 residues. Trimming cost V 2 bases and J 4 bases, with 11 bases left between them.

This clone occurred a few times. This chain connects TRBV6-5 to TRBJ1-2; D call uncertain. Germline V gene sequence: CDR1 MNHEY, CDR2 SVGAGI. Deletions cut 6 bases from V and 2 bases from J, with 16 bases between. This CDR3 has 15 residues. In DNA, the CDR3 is TGTGCCAGCAGCCGGATAGACACGGCAAACTATGGCTACACCTTC. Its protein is CASSRIDTANYGYTF.

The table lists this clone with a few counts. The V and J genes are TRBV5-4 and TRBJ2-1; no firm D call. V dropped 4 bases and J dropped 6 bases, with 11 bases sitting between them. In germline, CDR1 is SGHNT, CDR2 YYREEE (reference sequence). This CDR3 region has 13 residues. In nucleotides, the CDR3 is TGTGCCAGCAGCCCGCCCCAGGCCAATGAGCAGTTCTTC. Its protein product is CASSPPQANEQFF.

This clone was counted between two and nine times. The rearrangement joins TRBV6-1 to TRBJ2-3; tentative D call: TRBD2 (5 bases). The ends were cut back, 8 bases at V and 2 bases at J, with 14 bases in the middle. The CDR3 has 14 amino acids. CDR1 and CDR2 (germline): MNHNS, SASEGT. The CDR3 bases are TGTGCCAGCCGACTCGGACTCTTCACAGATACGCAGTATTTT. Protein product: CASRLGLFTDTQYF.